This paragraph covers one TCR beta chain sequence. Its antigen is currently not known. No base quality information exists; no much larger clone differs at one position. The CDR3, cysteine through phenylalanine, is 14 amino acids long. CDR3 DNA only is kept here, 42 bases in frame from base 1. CDR1 and CDR2 (DFQATT, SNEGSKA) derive from the germline V gene (reference sequence). The V and J ends are trimmed by 6 bases and 4 bases, leaving 18 bases between them. The record originates from a study of blood T cells in healthy people across ages (dated by TCRdb to the mid-2010s). General notes on the study: In model experiments, template switching captured about one uniquely barcoded TCR beta cDNA molecule for every two T cells. To avoid experimental bias, donors of different ages were randomly spread across the sequencing lanes. Two additional independent replicas of 1 million unique cDNA reads from the same blood draw were analyzed for two donors (one aged 18 to 29 and one aged 80 or older). The study measured age-related changes in TCR beta repertoire diversity using deep sequencing normalized with unique cDNA molecular identifiers. Four age groups were formed from the donors: young (average roughly 15 years), middle-aged (approximately 42), aged (about 62) and long-lived (less than 85). What the work shows at the level of the full study, not this receptor alone: Total diversity estimates from one million sequenced T cells were considered lower bounds and underestimates. Compared with the aged group, the long-lived group had more naive CD4+ T cells, fewer expanded clones and increased TCR diversity, suggesting age selection. Observed TCR beta diversity per million T cells fell roughly linearly with age, and a significant reduction was already apparent by age around 44. There was a strong correlation between observed TCR beta diversity and the percentage of naive T cells measured by flow cytometry. Conclusive comparison of naive and antigen-experienced compartments was prevented by the profiling of bulk unsorted PBMCs. The CMV infection status of donors was not known, potentially confounding age-related changes in expanded clonotypes.

The donors were under 40 Caucasian individuals from Russia, aged 6 to 90 years, who were systemically healthy. Each donor gave around 9.8 milliliters of peripheral blood, collected into EDTA-treated Vacutainer tubes. PBMCs were isolated by Ficoll-Paque density-gradient centrifugation, with at least 6 million obtained per sample. Total RNA, at least 5 micrograms per sample, was extracted from PBMCs with Trizol reagent. Naive CD45RAhigh/CD27high T cell percentages were measured by flow cytometry on a PBMC aliquot from every donor. The library was generated by 5' RACE. Sequenced using an Illumina HiSeq 2500. A second roughly 7 to 11 cycle PCR used a sample-barcoded 5' primer and a J-beta primer mix. Each TCR beta cDNA molecule received a unique molecular identifier from a template-switch 5' adaptor carrying 12 random nucleotides. Each sample yielded at least 2.5 million CDR3-containing paired-end reads. The Mint cDNA synthesis kit, primed by a TRBC-specific oligonucleotide, was used to synthesize first-strand cDNA from all RNA. Following uracil-DNA glycosylase treatment, all cDNA underwent a first 18-cycle PCR with the universal primers M1SS and BC2_uni_R. The published analysis was carried out like this. Normalization of each sample was performed by random selection of 1 million high-quality reads, each carrying a distinct molecular identifier. Instead of being binned into consensus sequences, reads that shared molecular identifiers were thrown out. MiTCR, set to a Q25 quality threshold and the strictest error-elimination algorithm, was used for CDR3 identification, clonotype clustering and error correction. A nonparametric unseen species model with Euler transformation was used to estimate lower-bound total TCR beta diversity. The public reads were quality trimmed at Q25 with fastp and then assembled into clones with MiXCR by TCRdb, keeping productive beta chains. Duplicate CDR3 protein sequences are folded into a single record with the most common DNA and genes. These V and J calls derive from TCRdb rather than the authors' analysis. Here the sample has about 1.4 million distinct CDR3 sequences; approximately 59% occur a single time. The ten largest make up more than 6% of the sample.

The rearranged segments are TRBV20-1 and TRBJ1-2; matching of 6 bases hints at TRBD1 as the D gene. This TCR came from a man between 18 and 35 years old in good health. Material for sequencing was blood. The DNA is TGCAGTGCCGAGGACCAGGGGATCGGCTATGGCTACACCTTC. Translated, this gives CSAEDQGIGYGYTF.